This TCR beta chain is drawn from a study of shared clonotypes between healthy human individuals. Assay used: immunoSEQ multiplex PCR; TCRdb lists only in-frame clones, some missing. The data hold 2 million to 2.5 million clones, with about nine tenths observed a single time. This CDR3 spans 16 amino acids. Trimming at V came to 1 base and at J to 6 bases, leaving 5 bases not matched to a gene. CDR1 and CDR2 from the germline V gene are SGHDT and YYEEEE. The rearrangement links TRBV5-6 to TRBJ2-2, with TRBD2 identical over 11 bases. The sequencing input was naive CD4+ T cells from PBMCs. Subset described: CD45RA+ positively selected. The TCR originated in a man aged 18 to 29 in good health. Some clones in this sample may be carry-over from other donors' samples. Here the CDR3 reads CASSLTLAGGAGELFF. DNA for the CDR3: TGTGCCAGCAGCTTGACTCTAGCGGGAGGTGCCGGGGAGCTGTTTTTT.